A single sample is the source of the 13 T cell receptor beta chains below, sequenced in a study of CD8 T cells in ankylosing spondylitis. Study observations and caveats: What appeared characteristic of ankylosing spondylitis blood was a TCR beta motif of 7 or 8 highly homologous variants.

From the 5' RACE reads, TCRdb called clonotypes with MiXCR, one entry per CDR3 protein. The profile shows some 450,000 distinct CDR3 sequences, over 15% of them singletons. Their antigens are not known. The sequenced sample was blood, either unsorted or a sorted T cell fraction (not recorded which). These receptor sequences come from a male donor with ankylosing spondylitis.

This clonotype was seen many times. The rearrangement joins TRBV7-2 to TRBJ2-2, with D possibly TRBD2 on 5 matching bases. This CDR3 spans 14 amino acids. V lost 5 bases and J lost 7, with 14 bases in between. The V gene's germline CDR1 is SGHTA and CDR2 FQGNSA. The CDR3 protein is CASSRFEGGGELFF. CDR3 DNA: TGTGCCAGCAGCCGATTCGAAGGAGGCGGGGAGCTGTTTTTT.

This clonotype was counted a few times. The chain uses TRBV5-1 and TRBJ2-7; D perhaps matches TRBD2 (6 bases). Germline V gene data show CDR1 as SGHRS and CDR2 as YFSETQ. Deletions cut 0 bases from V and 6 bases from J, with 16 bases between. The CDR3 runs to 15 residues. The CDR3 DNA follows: TGCGCCAGCAGCTTGGAAGGCAGCCGGCGGGGCGAGCAGTACTTC. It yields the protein CASSLEGSRRGEQYF.

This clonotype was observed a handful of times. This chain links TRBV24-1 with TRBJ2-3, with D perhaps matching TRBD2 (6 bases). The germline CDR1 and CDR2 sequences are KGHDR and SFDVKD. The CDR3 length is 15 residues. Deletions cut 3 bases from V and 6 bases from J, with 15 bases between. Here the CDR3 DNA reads TGTGCCACCAGTGATAGCCGCGGGGCCGCGGATACGCAGTATTTT. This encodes CATSDSRGAADTQYF.

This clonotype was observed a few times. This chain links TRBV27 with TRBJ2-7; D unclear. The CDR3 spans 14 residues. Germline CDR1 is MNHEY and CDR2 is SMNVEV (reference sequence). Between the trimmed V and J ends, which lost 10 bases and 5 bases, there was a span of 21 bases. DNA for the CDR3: TGTGCCACCCGAAGAAGGTACCTCACCGACGAGCAGTACTTC. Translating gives CATRRRYLTDEQYF.

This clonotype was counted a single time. CDR3 loop: CASSTSGPIHAPYEQYF. The CDR3, as DNA: TGTGCCAGCAGCACCTCAGGGCCGATTCACGCCCCCTACGAGCAGTACTTC. The V and J genes are TRBV5-5 and TRBJ2-7; D might be TRBD1 (5 bases). The V gene lost 4 bases and the J gene lost 2 bases, with 22 bases spanning the gap. CDR3 length equals 17 residues. In germline, CDR1 is SGHKS, CDR2 YYEKEE (reference sequence).

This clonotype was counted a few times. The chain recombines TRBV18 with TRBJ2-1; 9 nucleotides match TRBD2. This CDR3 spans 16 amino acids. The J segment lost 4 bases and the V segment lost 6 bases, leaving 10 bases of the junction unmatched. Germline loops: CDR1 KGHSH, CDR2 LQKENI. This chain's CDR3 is CASSQASGAQYNEQFF. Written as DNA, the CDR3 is TGTGCCAGCTCGCAAGCTAGCGGGGCCCAGTACAATGAGCAGTTCTTC.

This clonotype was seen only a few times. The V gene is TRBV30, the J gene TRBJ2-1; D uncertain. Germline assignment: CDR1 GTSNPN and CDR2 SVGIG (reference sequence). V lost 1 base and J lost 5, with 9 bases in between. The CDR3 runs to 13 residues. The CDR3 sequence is CAWSALMDNEQFF. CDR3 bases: TGTGCCTGGAGTGCCCTCATGGACAATGAGCAGTTCTTC.

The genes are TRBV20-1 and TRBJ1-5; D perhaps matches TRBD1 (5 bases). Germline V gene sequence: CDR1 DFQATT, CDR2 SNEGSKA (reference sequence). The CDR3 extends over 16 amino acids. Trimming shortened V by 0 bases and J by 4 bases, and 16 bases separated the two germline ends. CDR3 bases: TGCAGTGCTAGAGATGGGTCGGCAGGGAATAATCAGCCCCAGCATTTT. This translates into CSARDGSAGNNQPQHF.

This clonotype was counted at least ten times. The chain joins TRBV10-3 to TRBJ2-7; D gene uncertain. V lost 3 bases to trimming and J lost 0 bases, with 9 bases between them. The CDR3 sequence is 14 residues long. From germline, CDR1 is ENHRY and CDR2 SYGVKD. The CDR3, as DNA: TGTGCCATCAGTGATTCCCGGGTCTCCTACGAGCAGTACTTC. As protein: CAISDSRVSYEQYF.

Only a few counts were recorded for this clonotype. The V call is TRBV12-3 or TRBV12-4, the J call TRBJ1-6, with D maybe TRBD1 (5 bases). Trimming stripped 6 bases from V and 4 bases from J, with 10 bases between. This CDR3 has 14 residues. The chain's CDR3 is CASRSGTYNSPLHF. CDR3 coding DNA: TGTGCCAGCAGATCAGGGACTTATAATTCACCCCTCCACTTT.

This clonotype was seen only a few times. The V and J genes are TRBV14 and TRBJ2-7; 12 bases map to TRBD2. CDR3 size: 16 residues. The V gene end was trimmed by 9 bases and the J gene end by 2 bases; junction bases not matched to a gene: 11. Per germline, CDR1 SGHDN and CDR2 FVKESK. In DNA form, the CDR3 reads TGTGCCAGTGGACCTGGACTAGCGGGACCCCCCTACGAGCAGTACTTC. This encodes CASGPGLAGPPYEQYF.

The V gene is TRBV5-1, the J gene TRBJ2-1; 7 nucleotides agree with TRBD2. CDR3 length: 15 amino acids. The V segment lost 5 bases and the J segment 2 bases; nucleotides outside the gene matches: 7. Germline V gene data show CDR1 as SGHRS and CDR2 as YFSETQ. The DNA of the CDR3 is TGCGCCAGCAGTCGGGCGGGAGTTACCTACAATGAGCAGTTCTTC. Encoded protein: CASSRAGVTYNEQFF.

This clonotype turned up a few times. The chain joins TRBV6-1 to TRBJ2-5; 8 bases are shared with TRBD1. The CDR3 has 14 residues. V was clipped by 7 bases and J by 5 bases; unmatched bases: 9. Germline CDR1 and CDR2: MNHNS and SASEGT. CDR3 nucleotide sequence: TGTGCCAGCAATAACCCAGGGGGCGGGGAGACCCAGTACTTC. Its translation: CASNNPGGGETQYF.